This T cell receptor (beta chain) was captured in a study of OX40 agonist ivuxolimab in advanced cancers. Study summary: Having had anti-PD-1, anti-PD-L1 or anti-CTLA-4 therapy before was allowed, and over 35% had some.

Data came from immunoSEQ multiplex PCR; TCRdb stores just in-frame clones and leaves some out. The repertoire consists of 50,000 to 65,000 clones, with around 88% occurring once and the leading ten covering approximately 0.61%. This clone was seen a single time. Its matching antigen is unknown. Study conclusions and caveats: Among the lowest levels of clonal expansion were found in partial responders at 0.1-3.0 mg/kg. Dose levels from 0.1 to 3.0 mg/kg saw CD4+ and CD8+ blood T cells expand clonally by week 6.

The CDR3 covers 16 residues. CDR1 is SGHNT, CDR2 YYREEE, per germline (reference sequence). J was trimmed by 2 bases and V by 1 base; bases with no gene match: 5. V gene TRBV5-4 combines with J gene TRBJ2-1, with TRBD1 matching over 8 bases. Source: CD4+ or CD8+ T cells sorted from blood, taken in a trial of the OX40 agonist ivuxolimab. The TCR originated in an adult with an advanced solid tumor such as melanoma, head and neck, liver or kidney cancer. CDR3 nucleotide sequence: TGTGCCAGCAGCTTGAAGGCAGGGGGCCCCTACAATGAGCAGTTCTTC. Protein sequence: CASSLKAGGPYNEQFF.